These 30 T cell receptor beta chains originate from one sample sequenced in a study of lymphopenia after photon versus proton radiotherapy. Profiled with immunoSEQ multiplex PCR; TCRdb holds only in-frame clones, not every one. The data contain around 63,000 clones, 75% to 90% of them singletons. Sequencing used peripheral blood, obtained from a patient treated with proton-based radiotherapy. The receptors originated from a man at least 80 years old with esophageal cancer.

The gene calls are TRBV15 and TRBJ2-1, with 8 nucleotides matching TRBD1. This CDR3 region has 16 residues. J gave up 2 bases and V 5 bases, and 8 bases lay outside the gene matches. Germline loops: CDR1 LNHNV, CDR2 YYDKDF (reference sequence). The CDR3 coding sequence is TGTGCCACCAGCGGTGGGACAGGCTACCCCTACAATGAGCAGTTCTTC. Protein product: CATSGGTGYPYNEQFF. The full variable domain, with the rest looked up from reference TRBV15 and TRBJ2-1, is DAMVIQNPRYQVTQFGKPVTLSCSQTLNHNVMYWYQQKSSQAPKLLFHYYDKDFNNEADTPDNFQSRRPNTSFCFLDIRSPGLGDTAMYLCATSGGTGYPYNEQFFGPGTRLTVL.

The J gene is TRBJ2-2, the V gene TRBV4-3, with D perhaps matching TRBD1 or TRBD2 (5 bases each). The CDR3 is made up of 15 amino acids. With 4 bases removed from V and 1 base from J, the gap between germline ends came to 10 bases. Germline CDR1 is LGHNA and CDR2 is YSLEER. Written as DNA, the CDR3 is TGCGCCAGCAGCCGGGATGGGGGGAACACCGGGGAGCTGTTTTTT. It is translated as CASSRDGGNTGELFF.

The chain recombines TRBV19 with TRBJ2-5; 8 nucleotides match TRBD2. CDR3 length equals 15 residues. CDR1 and CDR2 (germline): LNHDA, SQIVND (reference sequence). Losses at the gene ends were 3 bases for V and 5 bases for J; bases not matched to a gene: 8. The chain's CDR3 is CASSIISGSLETQYF. The CDR3 DNA reads as TGTGCCAGTAGTATCATAAGCGGGAGTTTGGAGACCCAGTACTTC.

This sequence joins TRBV7-9 and TRBJ1-6, with TRBD1 as a possible D gene (6 bases). Germline loops: CDR1 SEHNR, CDR2 FQNEAQ (reference sequence). Trimming took 7 bases from V and 7 from J, leaving 11 bases between them. There are 13 residues in the CDR3. CDR3 nucleotides: TGTGCCAGCAATGGGGACACCAATTCACCCCTCCACTTT. Protein product: CASNGDTNSPLHF. Using reference TRBV7-9 and TRBJ1-6 for the parts outside the CDR3, the full variable domain is DTGVSQNPRHKITKRGQNVTFRCDPISEHNRLYWYRQTLGQGPEFLTYFQNEAQLEKSRLLSDRFSAERPKGSFSTLEIQRTEQGDSAMYLCASNGDTNSPLHFGNGTRLTVT.

The rearrangement uses TRBV19 and TRBJ1-2, with TRBD1 as a possible D gene (5 bases). This CDR3 has 14 amino acids. CDR1 is LNHDA, CDR2 SQIVND, per germline (reference sequence). V was trimmed by 3 bases and J by 2 bases, leaving 10 bases between them. This CDR3 reads CASSIQGANYGYTF. In DNA, the CDR3 is TGTGCCAGTAGTATTCAAGGGGCCAACTATGGCTACACCTTC.

The CDR3 DNA reads as TGTGCCAGCAGCGATGTAGCGGGGGCCAGCACAGATACGCAGTATTTT. Translation gives CASSDVAGASTDTQYF. The V and J genes are TRBV9 and TRBJ2-3; 9 nucleotides line up with TRBD2. The V and J ends lost 3 bases and 0 bases, in that order; junction bases with no gene match: 5. The CDR3 sequence is 16 residues long. Germline V gives CDR1 SGDLS, CDR2 YYNGEE.

The rearrangement links TRBV7-9 to TRBJ1-1; D ambiguous. This CDR3 contains 13 residues. V was pared by 8 bases and J by 3 bases, with 13 bases between. Germline CDR1 reads SEHNR; CDR2 reads FQNEAQ (reference sequence). CDR3 sequence: CASEGLEYTEAFF. CDR3 bases: TGTGCCAGCGAGGGATTAGAGTACACTGAAGCTTTCTTT.

The genes are TRBV7-8 and TRBJ1-1; TRBD1 is a possible D gene (5 bases). The CDR3 spans 14 residues. Germline CDR1 reads SGHVS; CDR2 reads FQNEAQ. Trimming removed 0 bases from V and 5 bases from J, with 10 bases in between. The CDR3 region is CASSLARVGTEAFF. The CDR3 DNA sequence: TGTGCCAGCAGCTTAGCCAGGGTAGGAACTGAAGCTTTCTTT.

The chain links TRBV5-6 to TRBJ2-7; 10 nucleotides agree with TRBD1. The CDR3 is 13 amino acids. The junction had 3 bases not matched to a gene; V was cut back by 5 bases and J by 4 bases. Germline assignment: CDR1 SGHDT and CDR2 YYEEEE. CDR3 amino acids: CASRQDRGYEQYF. In DNA, the CDR3 is TGTGCCAGCAGACAGGACAGGGGGTACGAGCAGTACTTC. Full variable domain (rest looked up from reference TRBV5-6 and TRBJ2-7): DAGVTQSPTHLIKTRGQQVTLRCSPKSGHDTVSWYQQALGQGPQFIFQYYEEEERQRGNFPDRFSGHQFPNYSSELNVNALLLGDSALYLCASRQDRGYEQYFGPGTRLTVT.

The chain uses TRBV5-8 and TRBJ2-7, with D unclear. Germline CDR1 and CDR2: SGHTS and YDEGEE. V dropped 1 base and J dropped 1 base, with 9 bases sitting between them. The CDR3 totals 14 residues. The CDR3 reads CASSLLPESYEQYF. The CDR3 DNA is TGTGCCAGCAGCTTGTTACCAGAGTCCTACGAGCAGTACTTC.

The genes are TRBV18 and TRBJ1-2; D is uncertain. The CDR3 runs 14 residues. Germline CDR1 is KGHSH and CDR2 is LQKENI. V was clipped by 3 bases and J by 4 bases, with 12 bases between them. In DNA form, the CDR3 reads TGTGCCAGCTCACCTCTCCACGGGAGCTATGGCTACACCTTC. Amino acids: CASSPLHGSYGYTF.

This chain joins TRBV5-1 and TRBJ2-7; TRBD1 aligns across 7 bases. The ends lost 4 bases at V and 3 bases at J; junction bases unmatched: 4. The length of the CDR3 is 13 residues. Germline-derived CDR1 and CDR2 are SGHRS and YFSETQ. The CDR3 loop reads CASSLTGSYEQYF. The CDR3 DNA reads TGCGCCAGCAGCCTGACAGGGAGCTACGAGCAGTACTTC.

The chain employs TRBV4-1 and TRBJ1-1; D is undetermined. Germline lookup yields CDR1 MGHRA and CDR2 YSYEKL. The CDR3 has 16 amino acids. Trimming cost V 1 base and J 1 base, with 13 bases left between them. The CDR3 coding sequence is TGCGCCAGCAGCCAAGGGGAGTGGCACGCGAACACTGAAGCTTTCTTT. Amino acid sequence: CASSQGEWHANTEAFF.

This sequence joins TRBV5-4 and TRBJ2-3, with 8 positions matching TRBD2. CDR1 and CDR2 (germline): SGHNT, YYREEE (reference sequence). After removal of 4 bases from V and 1 base from J, the junction contained 2 bases not matched to a gene. CDR3 length equals 14 residues. The CDR3, as DNA: TGTGCCAGCAGCAGCGGGAGCCGCACAGATACGCAGTATTTT. It encodes CASSSGSRTDTQYF.

This clone was seen only a few times. The chain combines TRBV10-3 with TRBJ1-1; D gene unclear. V dropped 4 bases and J dropped 0 bases, with 6 bases sitting between them. The CDR3 contains 13 residues. From germline, CDR1 is ENHRY and CDR2 SYGVKD. CDR3 bases: TGTGCCATCAGTGTAACAATGAACACTGAAGCTTTCTTT. It yields the protein CAISVTMNTEAFF.

This chain links TRBV7-2 with TRBJ2-3; D is uncertain. Germline V gene sequence: CDR1 SGHTA, CDR2 FQGNSA. The CDR3 has 14 residues. The ends were cut back, 4 bases at V and 2 bases at J, with 10 bases in the middle. In nucleotides, the CDR3 is TGTGCCAGCAGCTCCAGGAAAGACACAGATACGCAGTATTTT. This encodes CASSSRKDTDTQYF. Full variable domain (outside the CDR3, taken from reference TRBV7-2 and TRBJ2-3): GAGVSQSPSNKVTEKGKDVELRCDPISGHTALYWYRQSLGQGLEFLIYFQGNSAPDKSGLPSDRFSAERTGGSVSTLTIQRTQQEDSAVYLCASSSRKDTDTQYFGPGTRLTVL.

Comment on this clone: The same CDR3 can be traced to other DNA sequences in this sample. This rearrangement joins TRBV14 to TRBJ1-6; TRBD1 agrees at 7 bases. CDR1 SGHDN and CDR2 FVKESK come from the germline V gene. The V gene end was trimmed by 1 base and the J gene end by 9 bases; junction bases not matched to a gene: 3. The CDR3 extends over 14 amino acids. CDR3 bases: TGTGCCAGCAGCCAAGGTCAGGGGGGTTCACCCCTCCACTTT. This gives the protein CASSQGQGGSPLHF.

This chain links TRBV19 with TRBJ2-4, with 10 bases that match TRBD2. The CDR3 has 16 amino acids. V lost 3 bases and J lost 0; bases outside the gene matches: 2. The V gene's germline CDR1 is LNHDA and CDR2 SQIVND (reference sequence). The CDR3 is CASSMTSGLAKNIQYF. In DNA form, the CDR3 reads TGTGCCAGTAGTATGACTAGCGGGCTAGCCAAAAACATTCAGTACTTC. The variable domain in full, with the rest retrieved from reference TRBV19 and TRBJ2-4, is DGGITQSPKYLFRKEGQNVTLSCEQNLNHDAMYWYRQDPGQGLRLIYYSQIVNDFQKGDIAEGYSVSREKKESFPLTVTSAQKNPTAFYLCASSMTSGLAKNIQYFGAGTRLSVL.

The CDR3 loop is CASSLAGLAGGSTGELFF. DNA for the CDR3: TGTGCCAGCAGCTTGGCGGGACTAGCGGGGGGTAGCACCGGGGAGCTGTTTTTT. The chain uses TRBV5-4 and TRBJ2-2; 15 positions agree with TRBD2. The ends lost 0 bases at V and 4 bases at J; junction bases unmatched: 4. CDR1 and CDR2 from the germline V gene are SGHNT and YYREEE (reference sequence). This CDR3 spans 18 amino acids. Full variable domain (missing parts from reference TRBV5-4 and TRBJ2-2): ETGVTQSPTHLIKTRGQQVTLRCSSQSGHNTVSWYQQALGQGPQFIFQYYREEENGRGNFPPRFSGLQFPNYSSELNVNALELDDSALYLCASSLAGLAGGSTGELFFGEGSRLTVL.

The rearrangement uses TRBV18 and TRBJ2-7; unclear D gene. V was trimmed by 4 bases and J by 0 bases, leaving 13 bases between them. The germline V gene encodes CDR1 KGHSH and CDR2 LQKENI. The CDR3 spans 15 residues. The CDR3 spells CASSRNSRISYEQYF. CDR3 coding DNA: TGTGCCAGCTCACGGAACAGCCGGATCTCCTACGAGCAGTACTTC.

This chain uses TRBV12-5 with TRBJ2-3; tentative D call: TRBD2 (6 bases). CDR3 length equals 14 residues. Germline lookup yields CDR1 LGHNT and CDR2 FRNRAP. Trimming cost V 3 bases and J 4 bases, with 11 bases left between them. DNA of the CDR3: TGTGCTAGTGGTTTTTACGGGAGCCCAGATACGCAGTATTTT. Translation: CASGFYGSPDTQYF.

This chain joins TRBV7-2 and TRBJ2-2; maybe TRBD1 (5 bases). The germline V gene encodes CDR1 SGHTA and CDR2 FQGNSA. This CDR3 contains 13 residues. With 1 base removed from V and 6 bases from J, the gap between germline ends came to 6 bases. The CDR3 region is CASSLGGSGELFF. CDR3 sequence (DNA): TGTGCCAGCAGCTTAGGGGGCTCCGGGGAGCTGTTTTTT.

This clone showed up just once. V usage is TRBV5-4 and J usage is TRBJ1-4, with TRBD1 matching over 9 bases. In germline, CDR1 is SGHNT, CDR2 YYREEE (reference sequence). The CDR3 spans 15 residues. Unmatched junction bases numbered 10, after V lost 5 bases and J lost 8 bases. The CDR3, as DNA: TGTGCCAGCAGTCCCCGGGGACAGGGCGGGGAAAAACTGTTTTTT. It codes for CASSPRGQGGEKLFF.

The rearrangement joins TRBV11-2 to TRBJ1-1; D is undetermined. V was shortened by 4 bases and J by 4 bases, with 13 bases between the two germline ends. In germline, CDR1 is SGHAT, CDR2 FQNNGV. The CDR3 runs to 14 residues. The CDR3 protein is CASSSWTVSTEAFF. CDR3 DNA sequence: TGTGCCAGCAGCTCTTGGACGGTATCCACTGAAGCTTTCTTT.

The CDR3 DNA is TGCGCCAGCAGAGACGGGACGGGCGAAAAACTGTTTTTT. Translation gives CASRDGTGEKLFF. The chain links TRBV10-2 to TRBJ1-4, with a possible D match to TRBD1 (5 bases). The germline V and J ends were trimmed by 6 bases and 8 bases, with 13 bases remaining between them. CDR1 and CDR2 (germline): WSHSY, SAAADI. The CDR3 contains 13 residues.

This clone was seen a handful of times. This chain connects TRBV29-1 to TRBJ2-1, with D possibly matching TRBD2 (5 bases). Germline values: CDR1 SQVTM, CDR2 ANQGSEA. The CDR3 consists of 15 residues. Trimming cost V 8 bases and J 0 bases, with 17 bases left between them. CDR3 DNA: TGCAGCACACGGGGTGACATCTACTCCTACAATGAGCAGTTCTTC. Its protein is CSTRGDIYSYNEQFF.

The chain links TRBV30 to TRBJ1-5; tentatively, D is TRBD1 (5 bases). V lost 5 bases to trimming and J lost 0 bases, with 11 bases between them. CDR3 length: 14 residues. Germline V lookup: CDR1 GTSNPN, CDR2 SVGIG (reference sequence). Written as DNA, the CDR3 is TGTGCCTGGGGGGCCGAGGATAGCAATCAGCCCCAGCATTTT. It codes for CAWGAEDSNQPQHF. The whole variable domain, remainder taken from reference TRBV30 and TRBJ1-5, is SQTIHQWPATLVQPVGSPLSLECTVEGTSNPNLYWYRQAAGRGLQLLFYSVGIGQISSEVPQNLSASRPQDRQFILSSKKLLLSDSGFYLCAWGAEDSNQPQHFGDGTRLSIL.

The chain joins TRBV2 to TRBJ1-2; 10 bases match TRBD1. With 6 bases clipped from V and 7 bases from J, the junction kept 8 bases outside the gene matches. The germline CDR1 and CDR2 sequences are SNHLY and FYNNEI. This CDR3 has 14 residues. The CDR3 DNA sequence: TGTGCCAGCAGCCGGGACAGGGGAAAGGTTGGCTACACCTTC. Its translation is CASSRDRGKVGYTF.

This clone was seen a few times. This chain joins TRBV27 and TRBJ1-2; D ambiguous. Deletions cut 5 bases from V and 3 bases from J, with 10 bases between. The V gene's germline CDR1 is MNHEY and CDR2 SMNVEV (reference sequence). The CDR3 spans 13 residues. The CDR3, as DNA: TGTGCCAGCAGTCCCCGGGTTCACTATGGCTACACCTTC. This translates into CASSPRVHYGYTF.

This clone was detected only a few times. The chain recombines TRBV5-5 with TRBJ2-2; TRBD1 matches at 9 bases. J lost 0 bases, V lost 7 bases, and 7 bases had no gene match. The CDR3 is 16 amino acids. CDR1 SGHKS and CDR2 YYEKEE come from the germline V gene (reference sequence). CDR3 residues: CASDSGQGSNTGELFF. The DNA for the CDR3 is TGTGCCAGCGACTCCGGACAGGGGTCGAACACCGGGGAGCTGTTTTTT.